The present T cell receptor beta chain was sequenced within a study of metastatic and nonmetastatic thyroid tumors. Study background: Comparison of repertoires was carried out across blood and tumor or nodule tissue from malignant and benign thyroid patients.

Thyroid surgery was preceded by no treatment in any patient. TCRdb recomputed clones from the PCR reads via MiXCR. The data show tens of thousands of clones, about 13% seen once. CDR3 size: 11 residues. Germline assignment: CDR1 MDHEN and CDR2 SYDVKM. Trimming took off 3 bases at V and 5 bases at J, with 4 bases between the two ends. This clone came up many times. The rearrangement links TRBV28 to TRBJ1-2; no clear D. This receptor was identified in a female donor with papillary thyroid cancer or a benign thyroid nodule (not recorded which). Some clones in this sample may be carry-over from other donors' samples. Sequenced material: blood. The CDR3 coding sequence is TGTGCCAGCAGTTTCGAGTATGGCTACACCTTC. Protein product: CASSFEYGYTF.